A single sample is the source of the 25 T cell receptor beta chains below, sequenced in a study of shared clonotypes between healthy human individuals. Profiled with immunoSEQ multiplex PCR; TCRdb holds only in-frame clones, not every one. Here the sample spans hundreds of thousands of clones, more than 60% being singletons. The material sequenced was memory CD4+ T cells sorted from blood. Subset defined: CD45RA-negative fraction. These receptors were collected from a man aged 25-40 years in good health.

The chain carries TRBV19 and TRBJ2-3, with a weak D call TRBD1 (5 bases). V lost 2 bases, J lost 3 bases, and 12 bases lay in between. The germline V gene encodes CDR1 LNHDA and CDR2 SQIVND (reference sequence). The CDR3 is 15 residues long. This CDR3 reads CASSIFLTVTDTQYF. For the CDR3, the DNA is TGTGCCAGTAGTATATTTCTGACAGTTACAGATACGCAGTATTTT.

CDR3 protein: CASSPLETVQETQYF. CDR3 coding DNA: TGCGCCAGCAGCCCTTTAGAAACAGTTCAAGAGACCCAGTACTTC. The chain employs TRBV4-1 and TRBJ2-5; D remains unclear. CDR3 size: 15 residues. Per the germline V gene, CDR1 is MGHRA and CDR2 is YSYEKL. Trimming took 4 bases from V and 2 from J, leaving 14 bases between them.

In its sample, this clone was seen a few times. This chain connects TRBV5-1 to TRBJ2-1; 8 bases align to TRBD1. Germline-derived CDR1 and CDR2 are SGHRS and YFSETQ. The length of the CDR3 is 16 residues. V shed 6 bases, J shed 7 bases, and the junction held 15 bases outside the gene matches. The CDR3 region is CASIHGGAGGYNEQFF. CDR3 coding DNA: TGCGCCAGCATCCATGGAGGGGCAGGGGGCTATAATGAGCAGTTCTTC.

Only a few counts were recorded for this clone. The rearrangement joins TRBV29-1 to TRBJ1-4, with a weak D call TRBD1 (5 bases). The CDR3 consists of 14 residues. CDR1 is SQVTM and CDR2 is ANQGSEA in the germline V gene. The germline V and J ends were trimmed by 6 bases and 8 bases, with 19 bases remaining between them. In DNA form, the CDR3 reads TGCAGCGTGTCTGCGTTGGGGCCGGGCGAAAAACTGTTTTTT. Its translation: CSVSALGPGEKLFF.

J is TRBJ1-2 and V is TRBV19, with 7 positions matching TRBD1. This CDR3 is built from 14 residues. Germline lookup yields CDR1 LNHDA and CDR2 SQIVND (reference sequence). V dropped 7 bases and J dropped 6; count of bases not matched to a gene: 11. CDR3 residues: CASMPLDRNHGYTF. Here the CDR3 DNA reads TGTGCCAGTATGCCCCTGGACAGGAACCATGGCTACACCTTC.

The chain couples TRBV5-6 to TRBJ2-1, with D perhaps matching TRBD2 (6 bases). Germline V gives CDR1 SGHDT, CDR2 YYEEEE. The CDR3 has 15 amino acids. With 3 bases removed from V and 3 bases from J, the gap between germline ends came to 13 bases. CDR3: CASSSLGGNYNEQFF. The CDR3 DNA sequence: TGTGCCAGCAGCTCGCTAGGCGGGAACTACAATGAGCAGTTCTTC.

This chain joins TRBV11-2 and TRBJ2-6, with a possible D match to TRBD2 (7 bases). Trimming pared 10 bases from V and 1 base from J, leaving 20 bases between. The length of the CDR3 is 17 residues. The V gene's germline CDR1 is SGHAT and CDR2 FQNNGV. CDR3 sequence: CATSRGQAVSGANVLTF. Written as DNA, the CDR3 is TGTGCCACCTCGCGGGGGCAGGCGGTGTCTGGGGCCAACGTCCTGACTTTC. The full variable domain, its missing parts supplied by reference TRBV11-2 and TRBJ2-6, is EAGVAQSPRYKIIEKRQSVAFWCNPISGHATLYWYQQILGQGPKLLIQFQNNGVVDDSQLPKDRFSAERLKGVDSTLKIQPAKLEDSAVYLCATSRGQAVSGANVLTFGAGSRLTVL.

This clone was recorded a few times. The chain has TRBV18 and TRBJ1-4; weak D call: TRBD1 (6 bases). This CDR3 spans 15 amino acids. Trimming removed 9 bases at V and 5 bases at J, with 19 bases between. CDR1 KGHSH and CDR2 LQKENI come from the germline V gene. CDR3 amino acids: CASSSRGLANEKLFF. The CDR3 coding sequence is TGTGCCAGTTCCTCCAGGGGCTTGGCGAATGAAAAACTGTTTTTT.

The table lists this clone with a count of one. The chain couples TRBV11-2 to TRBJ2-7; 11 positions match TRBD2. Looked up from germline, CDR1 is SGHAT and CDR2 is FQNNGV. J was trimmed by 3 bases and V by 6 bases; bases with no gene match: 10. The CDR3 has 16 amino acids. DNA for the CDR3: TGTGCCAGCAGACAGCTCGCTAGCGGGAGGTTCTACGAGCAGTACTTC. It encodes CASRQLASGRFYEQYF.

This rearrangement joins TRBV2 to TRBJ2-7, with TRBD1 identical over 7 bases. The V and J ends lost 2 bases and 6 bases, in that order; junction bases with no gene match: 10. The length of the CDR3 is 15 residues. CDR1 is SNHLY and CDR2 is FYNNEI in the germline V gene. CDR3 bases: TGTGCCAGCAGTGAACGAGTGACAGGGTCGCGCGAGCAGTACTTC. This codes for CASSERVTGSREQYF.

The rearrangement uses TRBV7-2 and TRBJ1-1; D not resolved. This CDR3 is 14 amino acids long. V shed 4 bases and J shed 0 bases, with 9 bases lying between them. Germline V gene sequence: CDR1 SGHTA, CDR2 FQGNSA. This CDR3 is CASSSRRLNTEAFF. DNA for the CDR3: TGTGCCAGCAGCTCCCGACGGCTGAACACTGAAGCTTTCTTT. The full variable domain, completed using reference TRBV7-2 and TRBJ1-1, is GAGVSQSPSNKVTEKGKDVELRCDPISGHTALYWYRQSLGQGLEFLIYFQGNSAPDKSGLPSDRFSAERTGGSVSTLTIQRTQQEDSAVYLCASSSRRLNTEAFFGQGTRLTVV.

The rearrangement links TRBV11-2 to TRBJ2-2; TRBD1 matches at 7 bases. V shed 3 bases and J 2 bases; nucleotides not matched to a gene: 3. Germline assignment: CDR1 SGHAT and CDR2 FQNNGV. This CDR3 region has 15 residues. The CDR3 bases are TGTGCCAGCAGCTTGGGGGACAGAAACACCGGGGAGCTGTTTTTT. This gives the protein CASSLGDRNTGELFF. The full variable domain, with the rest looked up from reference TRBV11-2 and TRBJ2-2, is EAGVAQSPRYKIIEKRQSVAFWCNPISGHATLYWYQQILGQGPKLLIQFQNNGVVDDSQLPKDRFSAERLKGVDSTLKIQPAKLEDSAVYLCASSLGDRNTGELFFGEGSRLTVL.

The chain recombines TRBV10-1 with TRBJ2-5; 8 bases align to TRBD1. CDR1 and CDR2 (germline): WNHNN, SYGVQD (reference sequence). This CDR3 spans 17 amino acids. Losses at the gene ends were 9 bases for V and 2 bases for J; bases not matched to a gene: 17. The DNA of the CDR3 is TGCGCCAGTCTCAATGGACAGGGATCGAAGCCGCAAGAGACCCAGTACTTC. This gives the protein CASLNGQGSKPQETQYF.

CDR3 DNA: TGTGCCAGCTTCCGGGACACTAACACCGGGGAGCTGTTTTTT. Amino acid sequence: CASFRDTNTGELFF. The rearrangement links TRBV2 to TRBJ2-2; weak D call: TRBD1 (6 bases). V was pared by 8 bases and J by 2 bases, with 12 bases between. Germline V CDR1 and CDR2: SNHLY, FYNNEI. CDR3 length equals 14 residues.

This clone was picked up many times. The CDR3 loop is CSVVLLQAGETQYF. The CDR3 nucleotides are TGCAGCGTTGTACTTTTGCAGGCTGGAGAGACCCAGTACTTC. The rearrangement links TRBV29-1 to TRBJ2-5; D gene uncertain. Germline V gene lookup returns CDR1 SQVTM and CDR2 ANQGSEA. Trimming took off 4 bases at V and 4 bases at J, with 16 bases between the two ends. The CDR3 loop spans 14 amino acids.

The chain uses TRBV10-3 and TRBJ2-1; D gene unclear. Trimming removed 5 bases from V and 4 bases from J, with 12 bases in between. From germline, CDR1 is ENHRY and CDR2 SYGVKD. The CDR3 is 14 amino acids. The CDR3 nucleotides are TGTGCCATCAGTACCCACCTCCCATACAATGAGCAGTTCTTC. Protein sequence: CAISTHLPYNEQFF.

The genes are TRBV5-1 and TRBJ2-5; tentative D call: TRBD1 (6 bases). The V and J ends lost 3 bases and 1 base respectively, with 7 bases between them. Per germline, CDR1 SGHRS and CDR2 YFSETQ. The CDR3 totals 13 residues. The CDR3 DNA follows: TGCGCCAGCAGCTCAGGGGCCCAAGAGACCCAGTACTTC. It translates to CASSSGAQETQYF.

The rearrangement uses TRBV18 and TRBJ2-1, with D perhaps TRBD1 (6 bases). CDR1 is KGHSH, CDR2 LQKENI, per germline. This CDR3 contains 17 residues. Trimming shortened V by 0 bases and J by 0 bases, and 12 bases separated the two germline ends. CDR3 region: CASSPPRQAISYNEQFF. DNA of the CDR3: TGTGCCAGCTCACCACCCCGACAGGCAATCTCCTACAATGAGCAGTTCTTC.

Regarding this clone: One end of the junction does not line up with germline, which may come from a read error. The chain combines TRBV28 with TRBJ2-7; no clear D gene. This CDR3 has 12 amino acids. Germline V gene sequence: CDR1 MDHEN, CDR2 SYDVKM. The CDR3 nucleotides are TGTGCCAGCAGTCCCACCCGCCCCAGCCTTCTATGG. Translation gives CASSPTRPSLLW.

This chain links TRBV5-1 with TRBJ2-5; TRBD1 matches at 7 bases. The CDR3 extends over 14 amino acids. J gave up 2 bases and V 4 bases, and 5 bases lay outside the gene matches. The germline CDR1 and CDR2 sequences are SGHRS and YFSETQ. In nucleotides, the CDR3 is TGCGCCAGCAGCCGAGAACAGGGGCAAGAGACCCAGTACTTC. It specifies CASSREQGQETQYF.

The J gene is TRBJ1-1, the V gene TRBV5-8; 11 bases match TRBD1. CDR3 length: 14 amino acids. Trimming at V came to 7 bases and at J to 2 bases, leaving 4 bases not matched to a gene. Germline V gives CDR1 SGHTS, CDR2 YDEGEE. CDR3 in amino acids: CASRDRGFNTEAFF. CDR3 nucleotide sequence: TGTGCCAGCCGGGACAGGGGGTTCAACACTGAAGCTTTCTTT.

This clone was counted a few times. The chain has TRBV27 and TRBJ2-1; 9 bases line up with TRBD2. After removal of 7 bases from V and 3 bases from J, the junction contained 7 bases not matched to a gene. Germline lookup yields CDR1 MNHEY and CDR2 SMNVEV (reference sequence). CDR3 length equals 15 residues. Here the CDR3 DNA reads TGTGCCAGCACCCGACTAGCGGAGAACTACAATGAGCAGTTCTTC. This sequence encodes CASTRLAENYNEQFF.

The chain uses TRBV2 and TRBJ2-1; 12 nucleotides agree with TRBD2. The CDR3 runs 15 residues. Germline CDR1 and CDR2: SNHLY and FYNNEI. The V and J ends lost 6 bases and 9 bases, in that order; junction bases with no gene match: 9. The CDR3 bases are TGTGCCAGCAGGGAGCGACTAGCGGGAGACGGTGAGCAGTTCTTC. Protein sequence: CASRERLAGDGEQFF.

This clone was observed a handful of times. The CDR3 loop is CASSWDMGNEQFF. The CDR3 DNA follows: TGTGCCAGCAGCTGGGATATGGGCAATGAGCAGTTCTTC. V is TRBV7-2 and J is TRBJ2-1; D is unresolved. The CDR3 covers 13 residues. Trimming cost V 4 bases and J 6 bases, with 10 bases left between them. Germline loops: CDR1 SGHTA, CDR2 FQGNSA.

This clone appeared a few times. This chain uses TRBV7-8 with TRBJ1-1; D not resolved. There are 15 residues in the CDR3. Germline CDR1 SGHVS, CDR2 FQNEAQ. Between the trimmed V and J ends, which lost 5 bases and 1 base, there was a span of 14 bases. In DNA form, the CDR3 reads TGTGCCAGCAGCCCATCCCGAACAAGGAACACTGAAGCTTTCTTT. Translation gives CASSPSRTRNTEAFF.